The 16 T cell receptor beta chains below were found in one sample sequenced in a study. TCRdb used MiXCR to reprocess the 5' RACE reads, holding one entry per CDR3 protein. The data hold about 5,400 distinct CDR3 sequences, with 45% to 60% observed a single time. The material sequenced was memory CD4+ T cells sorted from blood. Specified subset: memory CD4+ T cells, CD4+CD45RO+CD25-. The origin of the receptors is a female donor with breast cancer.

The chain employs TRBV15 and TRBJ2-4; no definite D call. CDR1 is LNHNV, CDR2 YYDKDF, per germline (reference sequence). Trimming removed 2 bases from V and 8 bases from J, with 7 bases in between. The CDR3 covers 12 residues. CDR3 residues: CATSRPQDIQYF. The CDR3 nucleotides are TGTGCCACCAGCAGACCTCAAGACATTCAGTACTTC.

The V call is TRBV12-3 or TRBV12-4, the J call TRBJ1-1, with 12 bases matching TRBD1. The CDR3 length is 14 residues. The trim removed 6 bases at V and 3 bases at J, leaving 2 bases unmatched. The CDR3 loop is CASSGDRGHTEAFF. CDR3 nucleotides: TGTGCCAGCAGCGGGGACAGGGGGCACACTGAAGCTTTCTTT.

This clonotype was picked up one time. The V call is TRBV11-2, the J call TRBJ2-1; either TRBD1 or TRBD2 may supply D (6 bases each). The V end was cut by 5 bases, the J end by 4 bases, with 12 bases between. Germline CDR1 is SGHAT and CDR2 is FQNNGV. The CDR3 is made up of 14 amino acids. The CDR3 spells CASSPPGAYNEQFF. CDR3 nucleotide sequence: TGTGCCAGCAGCCCACCGGGGGCTTACAATGAGCAGTTCTTC.

The chain has TRBV5-1 and TRBJ1-2; D is possibly TRBD1 (5 bases). The CDR3 has 16 residues. V shed 2 bases and J shed 6 bases, with 20 bases lying between them. Per germline, CDR1 SGHRS and CDR2 YFSETQ. CDR3 coding DNA: TGCGCCAGCAGCTTACCCCGCAGAATAGGAGGGGATGGCTACACCTTC. Translation gives CASSLPRRIGGDGYTF.

The CDR3, as DNA: TGCGCCAGCAGCTTGGACCCAGAGAACACTGAAGCTTTCTTT. Translation: CASSLDPENTEAFF. J is TRBJ1-1 and V is TRBV5-1; no clear D gene. The germline V gene has CDR1 SGHRS and CDR2 YFSETQ. The germline V and J ends were trimmed by 0 bases and 1 base, with 7 bases remaining between them. The CDR3 sequence is 14 residues long.

A few counts support this clonotype. This chain uses TRBV12-3 or TRBV12-4 with TRBJ1-5, with D perhaps TRBD1 (6 bases). V lost 3 bases to trimming and J lost 1 base, with 19 bases between them. CDR3 length: 18 amino acids. The DNA of the CDR3 is TGTGCCAGCAGTTTGGGCTCCTCAGGGGCTAACAGCAATCAGCCCCAGCATTTT. Amino acids: CASSLGSSGANSNQPQHF.

This chain links TRBV7-2 with TRBJ2-1; no firm D call. Germline V gene lookup returns CDR1 SGHTA and CDR2 FQGNSA. The CDR3 has 16 residues. V lost 2 bases to trimming and J lost 2 bases, with 13 bases between them. The CDR3 here is CASSLLSSSAYNEQFF. CDR3 DNA sequence: TGTGCCAGCAGCTTACTATCTTCCAGCGCCTACAATGAGCAGTTCTTC.

The CDR3 region has the DNA TGCAGCGTTGATACAGGGATAGGGACTGAAGCTTTCTTT. Amino acids: CSVDTGIGTEAFF. The V gene is TRBV29-1, the J gene TRBJ1-1, with D possibly TRBD1 on 6 matching bases. CDR3 length equals 13 residues. Germline V lookup: CDR1 SQVTM, CDR2 ANQGSEA. Trimming removed 3 bases from V and 5 bases from J, with 13 bases in between.

This sequence joins TRBV11-3 and TRBJ2-1; maybe TRBD1 (6 bases). Germline loops: CDR1 SGHNT, CDR2 YENEEA. Deletions cut 5 bases from V and 9 bases from J, with 20 bases between. The CDR3 spans 15 residues. The CDR3 DNA sequence: TGTGCCAGCAGCCTACAGGGAAAAGGCGAAAGTGAGCAGTTCTTC. Translating gives CASSLQGKGESEQFF. Based on the CDR3 plus reference TRBV11-3 and TRBJ2-1, the full variable domain is EAGVVQSPRYKIIEKKQPVAFWCNPISGHNTLYWYLQNLGQGPELLIRYENEEAVDDSQLPKDRFSAERLKGVDSTLKIQPAELGDSAVYLCASSLQGKGESEQFFGPGTRLTVL.

The chain links TRBV20-1 to TRBJ2-1; 12 bases are a match to TRBD2. The CDR3 extends over 15 amino acids. Germline CDR1 is DFQATT and CDR2 is SNEGSKA (reference sequence). Unmatched junction bases numbered 6, after V lost 3 bases and J lost 6 bases. The CDR3 nucleotides are TGCAGTGCTAGGACCGGACTAGCGGGGCCCAATGAGCAGTTCTTC. It encodes CSARTGLAGPNEQFF.

The gene calls are TRBV12-3 or TRBV12-4 and TRBJ1-1; no reliable D call. Trimming stripped 4 bases from V and 5 bases from J, with 11 bases between. The CDR3 has 13 amino acids. In DNA, the CDR3 is TGTGCCAGCAGTTCCCACGGGCAAACTGAAGCTTTCTTT. Its translation: CASSSHGQTEAFF.

The J gene is TRBJ1-3, the V gene TRBV7-2; D gene uncertain. V lost 1 base and J 0 bases, leaving 13 bases between the germline ends. The CDR3 runs 17 residues. Germline lookup yields CDR1 SGHTA and CDR2 FQGNSA. In nucleotides, the CDR3 is TGTGCCAGCAGCTTAGGGGGTACATCACACTCTGGAAACACCATATATTTT. It translates to CASSLGGTSHSGNTIYF.

The chain recombines TRBV20-1 with TRBJ2-5; either TRBD1 or TRBD2 may supply D (5 bases each). Deletions cut 3 bases from V and 4 bases from J, with 12 bases between. CDR1 and CDR2 (germline): DFQATT, SNEGSKA (reference sequence). This CDR3 comprises 13 residues. The CDR3 here is CSASRGRGETQYF. The DNA of the CDR3 is TGCAGTGCTAGCCGGGGACGGGGAGAGACCCAGTACTTC.

The V call is TRBV9, the J call TRBJ2-7; the D call may be TRBD1 or TRBD2 (5 bases each). The V end lost 5 bases, the J end lost 1 base, and 13 bases lay between the germline ends. The length of the CDR3 is 14 residues. Germline V CDR1 and CDR2: SGDLS, YYNGEE. The CDR3 protein is CASSDSGGSYEQYF. In nucleotides, the CDR3 is TGTGCCAGCAGTGACAGTGGGGGATCCTACGAGCAGTACTTC.

The chain couples TRBV7-7 to TRBJ2-6, with D possibly being TRBD2 (5 bases). The CDR3 spans 14 residues. Per the germline V gene, CDR1 is SSHAT and CDR2 is FNYEAQ (reference sequence). Here the CDR3 DNA reads TGTGCTAGCGTAGGGCGACGAGGGGCCAACGTCCTGACTTTC. This codes for CASVGRRGANVLTF.

The chain links TRBV5-1 to TRBJ2-1; 11 bases are a match to TRBD2. The CDR3 has 16 residues. CDR1 and CDR2 from the germline V gene are SGHRS and YFSETQ. V shed 2 bases and J 6 bases; nucleotides not matched to a gene: 7. The CDR3 spells CASSFLAGGQSNEQFF. CDR3 sequence (DNA): TGCGCCAGCAGCTTCCTAGCGGGGGGCCAGTCCAATGAGCAGTTCTTC.